These T cell receptor beta chains were read from a single sample in a study of cytomegalovirus exposure and HLA in healthy donors. Some clones are missing from TCRdb's copy, which holds only in-frame ones; the method was immunoSEQ multiplex PCR. Here the sample spans about 120,000 clones, more than 60% being singletons. The specimen was PBMCs. The receptor set was obtained from a woman in her forties in good health and CMV-seronegative. Both conserved end residues are part of each CDR3. The order of the fields is D gene, V gene, J gene, CDR3 protein. D genes are given only for firm matches.

TRBD2	TRBV5-1	TRBJ2-1	CASRPSSGDYNEQFF
-	TRBV7-9	TRBJ2-7	CSSSLVPLFGQYF
-	TRBV19	TRBJ2-1	CASSAVWGAYNEQFF
-	TRBV4-3	TRBJ2-5	CASSQDFGSQETQYF
-	TRBV7-2	TRBJ2-2	CASSFPGGRGGELFF
-	TRBV2	TRBJ2-7	CASSPQPGEQYF
-	TRBV2	TRBJ2-1	CASSEVSSGPINEQFF
-	TRBV7-9	TRBJ1-1	CASPDDTLNTEAFF
-	TRBV6-6	TRBJ1-1	CASSYARGTEAFF
-	TRBV9	TRBJ1-2	CASSAVVRGAGYTF
TRBD2	TRBV4-2	TRBJ2-1	CASSQGLAGDEQFF
TRBD2	TRBV11-3	TRBJ2-5	CASSSSGDPQETQYF
TRBD1	TRBV7-8	TRBJ2-7	CASSPGTGPGYEQYF
-	TRBV2	TRBJ1-2	CASSAAGPNYGYTF
-	TRBV18	TRBJ1-4	CASSPQGTNEKLFF
-	TRBV6-5	TRBJ1-4	CASEAGLNEKLFF
-	TRBV6-1	TRBJ2-5	CASSEMMRAGTETQYF
TRBD1	TRBV4-3	TRBJ2-4	CASSQGTGGNIQYF